This TCR beta chain was recorded in a study of CD8 T cells in Susac syndrome. The CDR3 is 14 residues long. J was trimmed by 10 bases and V by 2 bases; bases with no gene match: 2. Germline CDR1 is MNHEY and CDR2 is SVGAGI. RNA, at about 0.45 to 1 ug, was reverse transcribed with random hexamers. From the immunoSEQ multiplex PCR reads, TCRdb called clonotypes with MiXCR, one entry per CDR3 protein. The sample has fewer than 300,000 distinct CDR3 sequences; 85% are singletons. This clonotype was counted only a few times. This rearrangement joins TRBV6-5 to TRBJ1-6; TRBD1 matches at 10 bases. The specimen sequenced was CD8+ T cells from PBMCs. The receptor's source is a human donor with multiple sclerosis. The CDR3 DNA reads TGTGCCAGCAGTTACGGGACAGGGGCATCACCCCTCCACTTT. Residues: CASSYGTGASPLHF.